The entry below describes one T cell receptor (beta chain). Each sample came from a Caucasian adult donor living in Nashville, Tennessee. The data were obtained in a study of shared clonotypes between healthy human individuals. The CDR3 contains 15 residues. V shed 2 bases and J 12 bases; nucleotides not matched to a gene: 13. CDR1 and CDR2 from the germline V gene are MNHEY and SMNVEV (reference sequence). The assay was run at deep level. Repertoires were generated with immunoSEQ multiplex PCR, while TCRdb's copy carries only in-frame clones and drops some. The sample has 400,000 to 500,000 clones, around 80% seen once.

The sequenced sample consisted of PBMCs. This rearrangement joins TRBV27 to TRBJ2-1; TRBD1 aligns across 7 bases. This sequence originates from a woman between 40 and 55 years old in good health. Some clones in this sample may be carry-over from other donors' samples. CDR3 in amino acids: CASSLERANHRGQFF. The CDR3 region has the DNA TGTGCCAGCAGTTTAGAGAGGGCCAATCACAGGGGGCAGTTCTTC.